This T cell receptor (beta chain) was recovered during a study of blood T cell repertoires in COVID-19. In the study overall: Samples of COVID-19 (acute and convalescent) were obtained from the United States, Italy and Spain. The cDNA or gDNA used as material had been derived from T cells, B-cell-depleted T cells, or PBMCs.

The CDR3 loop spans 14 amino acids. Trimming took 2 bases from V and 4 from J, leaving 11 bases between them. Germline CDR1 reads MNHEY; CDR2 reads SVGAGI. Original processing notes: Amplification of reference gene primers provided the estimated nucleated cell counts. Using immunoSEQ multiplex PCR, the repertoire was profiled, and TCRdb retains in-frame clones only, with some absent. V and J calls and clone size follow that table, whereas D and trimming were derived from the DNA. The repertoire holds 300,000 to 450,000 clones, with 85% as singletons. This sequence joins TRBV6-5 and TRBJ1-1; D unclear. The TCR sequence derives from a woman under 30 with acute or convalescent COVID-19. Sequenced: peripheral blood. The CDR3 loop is CASSYDTSGTEAFF. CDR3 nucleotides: TGTGCCAGCAGTTACGACACCAGTGGCACTGAAGCTTTCTTT.